The rows below give T cell receptor beta chains drawn from one sample of a study of blood T cells in healthy people across ages. TCRdb reprocessed the 5' RACE reads with MiXCR, giving one entry per CDR3 protein. The sample shows under 2 million distinct CDR3 sequences, 30% to 35% of them seen only once. Sample: blood. All receptors come from a woman in her thirties in good health. CDR3s include the opening cysteine and the closing phenylalanine or tryptophan. The order of the fields is V gene, J gene, clone size, D gene, CDR3 DNA, CDR3 protein. D genes are given only for firm matches. Expanded clones are given a class, and other clones once, few, many or no size at all.

>TRBV6-1|TRBJ2-1|NA|TRBD2
TGTGCCAGCAGTGAAGTAGCGGGAGCAAACAATGAGCAGTTCTTC
CASSEVAGANNEQFF
>TRBV4-1|TRBJ1-2|many|NA
TGCGCCAGCAGCCAAACACCGGGACTGAACTATGGCTACACCTTC
CASSQTPGLNYGYTF
>TRBV29-1|TRBJ2-1|many|TRBD2
TGCAGCGTTCCGAGCCCTAGCGGGTACAATGAGCAGTTCTTC
CSVPSPSGYNEQFF
>TRBV9|TRBJ2-7|few|NA
TGTGCCAGCAGCCCCATCGGCGGGGCCTCCTACAATGAGCAGTACTTC
CASSPIGGASYNEQYF
>TRBV7-2|TRBJ2-3|few|NA
TGTGCCAGCAGCTTGGGTGGTGTATACACAGATACGCAGTATTTT
CASSLGGVYTDTQYF
>TRBV14|TRBJ1-2|NA|NA
TGTGCCAGCAGCCTCCAACAGGGCGGCTACACCTTC
CASSLQQGGYTF
>TRBV12-3/TRBV12-4|TRBJ2-7|NA|TRBD1
TGTGCCAGCAGGGCCAGTAGGGGACAGGGTATCCACGAGCAGTACTTC
CASRASRGQGIHEQYF
>TRBV10-3|TRBJ2-6|NA|NA
TGTGCCATCAGTGAGTCGGGTAGTGGGGCCAGCGTCCTGACTTTC
CAISESGSGASVLTF
>TRBV25-1|TRBJ2-1|NA|NA
TGTGCCAGCAGTGGGAGGGGGCGGGATGAGCAGTTCTTC
CASSGRGRDEQFF
>TRBV7-9|TRBJ2-1|few|TRBD1
TGTGCCAGCAGCCCTGAGGGGACAGTGACCTACAATGAGCAGTTCTTC
CASSPEGTVTYNEQFF
>TRBV27|TRBJ1-1|NA|NA
TGTGCCAGCAGGGAACCCGGGGCTTTCTTT
CASREPGAFF